The next 8 T cell receptor beta chains were all read from a single sample in a study of T cells in Graves' hyperthyroidism and ophthalmopathy. TCR beta CDR3 regions were amplified from RNA transcripts. RT-PCR in the first round (using the HTBI primer set) targeted the TCR CDR3. TCRdb independently ran MiXCR on the multiplex PCR reads; one entry per CDR3 protein. In the table there are 300,000 to 400,000 distinct CDR3 sequences, about 20% of which are singletons. Material for sequencing was blood. These receptors originate from a woman aged 45-65 years with Graves' hyperthyroidism.

The sample holds a few counts of this clonotype. The chain employs TRBV20-1 and TRBJ2-5; no definite D call. Looked up from germline, CDR1 is DFQATT and CDR2 is SNEGSKA (reference sequence). The CDR3 contains 16 residues. V was pared by 2 bases and J by 2 bases, with 18 bases between. CDR3 residues: CSARPRNSQLQETQYF. The CDR3 DNA is TGCAGTGCTAGACCCCGAAATTCCCAGCTACAAGAGACCCAGTACTTC.

This clonotype has a handful of counts. V and J are TRBV27 and TRBJ2-2; TRBD1 aligns across 8 bases. The ends lost 5 bases at V and 3 bases at J; junction bases unmatched: 8. Per the germline V gene, CDR1 is MNHEY and CDR2 is SMNVEV (reference sequence). CDR3 length equals 16 residues. The CDR3 reads CASSPRQGRYTGELFF. Here the CDR3 DNA reads TGTGCCAGCAGTCCGAGACAGGGGAGGTACACCGGGGAGCTGTTTTTT.

Notes on this clonotype: A read error may explain this, as a much larger clone is one base away. Likely a read error: the CDR3 ends without its conserved phenylalanine or tryptophan. The CDR3 DNA is TGTGCCAGCAGCAGAAGCCAGGGATACGAGCAGTACTCC. Amino acids: CASSRSQGYEQYS. The chain has TRBV7-9 and TRBJ2-7; possible D gene TRBD1, 5 bases. V gave up 5 bases and J gave up 4 bases, with 12 bases separating them. This CDR3 spans 13 amino acids. Per the germline V gene, CDR1 is SEHNR and CDR2 is FQNEAQ (reference sequence).

The table lists this clonotype with a few counts. The chain recombines TRBV27 with TRBJ2-7; tentative D call: TRBD1 (5 bases). Germline V gene lookup returns CDR1 MNHEY and CDR2 SMNVEV (reference sequence). The CDR3 extends over 13 amino acids. The V end was cut by 3 bases, the J end by 4 bases, with 10 bases between. In DNA form, the CDR3 reads TGTGCCAGCAGTTTGGGGCGTTGGTACGAGCAGTACTTC. Translating gives CASSLGRWYEQYF.

This clonotype was picked up many times. V and J are TRBV28 and TRBJ1-1; D call uncertain. Trimming shortened V by 2 bases and J by 0 bases, and 7 bases separated the two germline ends. From germline, CDR1 is MDHEN and CDR2 SYDVKM. The CDR3 has 14 amino acids. The CDR3 sequence: CASSLRALNTEAFF. Written as DNA, the CDR3 is TGTGCCAGCAGTTTAAGGGCCTTGAACACTGAAGCTTTCTTT.

This clonotype was counted ten times or more. This sequence joins TRBV20-1 and TRBJ1-5; 7 nucleotides align to TRBD1. CDR3 length equals 14 residues. J was trimmed by 1 base and V by 7 bases; bases with no gene match: 7. Germline V CDR1 and CDR2: DFQATT, SNEGSKA (reference sequence). In nucleotides, the CDR3 is TGCAGTGGCTCGACAGGGTCAAGCAATCAGCCCCAGCATTTT. This encodes CSGSTGSSNQPQHF.

This clonotype was counted at least ten times. The chain combines TRBV6-1 with TRBJ1-2; unclear D gene. The CDR3 covers 13 residues. Germline V gene lookup returns CDR1 MNHNS and CDR2 SASEGT. The V gene lost 7 bases and the J gene lost 2 bases, with 11 bases spanning the gap. DNA for the CDR3: TGTGCCAGCATGAGGGAAGACAACTATGGCTACACCTTC. This translates into CASMREDNYGYTF.

The chain links TRBV2 to TRBJ1-1; D not certain. V was cut by 7 bases and J by 4 bases, with 16 bases left in between. The CDR3 extends over 14 amino acids. The germline V gene encodes CDR1 SNHLY and CDR2 FYNNEI. The chain's CDR3 is CASIPREIFTEAFF. As DNA, the CDR3 is TGTGCCAGCATTCCTAGGGAAATATTCACTGAAGCTTTCTTT.